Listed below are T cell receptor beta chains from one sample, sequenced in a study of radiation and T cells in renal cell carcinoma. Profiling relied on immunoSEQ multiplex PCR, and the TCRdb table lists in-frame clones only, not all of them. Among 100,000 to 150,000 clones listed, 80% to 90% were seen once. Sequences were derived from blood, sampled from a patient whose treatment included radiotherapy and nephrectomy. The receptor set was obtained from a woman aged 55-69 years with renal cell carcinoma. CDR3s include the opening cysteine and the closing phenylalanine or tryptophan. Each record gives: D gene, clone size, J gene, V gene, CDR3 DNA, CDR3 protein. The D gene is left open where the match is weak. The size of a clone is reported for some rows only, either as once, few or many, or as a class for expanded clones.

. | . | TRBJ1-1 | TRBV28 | TGTGCCAGCAGCTCGTCTGACGGGGGCACTGAAGCTTTCTTT | CASSSSDGGTEAFF
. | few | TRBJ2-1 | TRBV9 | TGTGCCAGCAGCGCGGGACTTGAGCAGTTCTTC | CASSAGLEQFF
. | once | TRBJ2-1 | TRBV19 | TGTGCCAGTAGTATAGTGGCTTACAGCTCCTACAATGAGCAGTTCTTC | CASSIVAYSSYNEQFF
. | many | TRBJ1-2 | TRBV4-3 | TGCGCCAGCAGCCAAGTGGCGGGGAATGGGGGCTACACCTTC | CASSQVAGNGGYTF
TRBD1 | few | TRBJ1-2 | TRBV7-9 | TGTGCCAGCACCTTAGGGGACAGTACTAACTATGGCTACACCTTC | CASTLGDSTNYGYTF
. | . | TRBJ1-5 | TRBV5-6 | TGTGCCAGCAGCTTTTCGGGGGCTGTAACGGGGTATCGCAATCAGCCCCAGCATTTT | CASSFSGAVTGYRNQPQHF
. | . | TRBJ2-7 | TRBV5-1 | TGCGCCAGCAGCTTGGAGGGTCAGCAGTACTTC | CASSLEGQQYF
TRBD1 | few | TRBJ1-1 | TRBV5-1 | TGCGCCAGCAGCTCCGGACAGGGCACTGAAGCTTTCTTT | CASSSGQGTEAFF
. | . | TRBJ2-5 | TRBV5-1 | TGCGCCAGCAACGAAGGGGTCGGGGAGACCCAGTACTTC | CASNEGVGETQYF
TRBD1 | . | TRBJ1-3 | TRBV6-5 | TGTGCCAGCAGTCCCGACAGGGTCTCTGGAAACACCATATATTTT | CASSPDRVSGNTIYF
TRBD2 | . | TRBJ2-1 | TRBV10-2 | TGCGCCAGCAATGGGAGGGGCGGGGGATACAATGAGCAGTTCTTC | CASNGRGGGYNEQFF
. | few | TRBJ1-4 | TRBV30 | TGTGCCTGGAGTACCCTCACCTCGGGGGAAAAACTGTTTTTT | CAWSTLTSGEKLFF
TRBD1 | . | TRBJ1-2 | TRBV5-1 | TGCGCCAGCAGCTCGCCGGACAGGGGCTATGGTTACACCTTC | CASSSPDRGYGYTF
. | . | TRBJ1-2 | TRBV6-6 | TGTGCCAGCAGTCCCTCCTTGGGGAACTATGGCTACACCTTC | CASSPSLGNYGYTF
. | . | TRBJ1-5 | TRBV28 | TGTGCCAGCAGTTTATTAGATAGCAATCAGCCCCAGCATTTT | CASSLLDSNQPQHF
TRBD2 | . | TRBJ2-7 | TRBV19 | TGTGCCAGTAGTCCGGGACTAGCGGGGTACGAGCAGTACTTC | CASSPGLAGYEQYF
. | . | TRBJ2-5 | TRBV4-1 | TGCGCCAGCAGCCAAGGGAGGGGGGGCCAAGAGACCCAGTACTTC | CASSQGRGGQETQYF
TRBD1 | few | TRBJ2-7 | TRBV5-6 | TGTGCCAGCAGACCGACAGGGGAATACGAGCAGTACTTC | CASRPTGEYEQYF
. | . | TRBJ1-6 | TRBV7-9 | TGTGCCAGCAGCCAGATAAGTCGGGGGGGATCCAATTCACCCCTCCACTTT | CASSQISRGGSNSPLHF
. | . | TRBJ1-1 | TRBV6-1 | TGTGCCAGCAGTGAAGGGAGGGGGGTCGTTGAAGCTTTCTTT | CASSEGRGVVEAFF
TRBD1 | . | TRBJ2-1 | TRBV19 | TGTGCCAGTATGGGGACAGCGAGCTCCTACAATGAGCAGTTCTTC | CASMGTASSYNEQFF
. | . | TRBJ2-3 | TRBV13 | TGTGCCAGCAGCTTAGGGCTAGGGAGCACAGATACGCAGTATTTT | CASSLGLGSTDTQYF
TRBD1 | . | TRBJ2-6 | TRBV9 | TGTGCCAGCAGCGTAGGGGACAGCCTATCCGGGGCCAACGTCCTGACTTTC | CASSVGDSLSGANVLTF
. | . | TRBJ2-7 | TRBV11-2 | TGTGCCAGCAGCTTAGTCCTCTACGAGCAGTACTTC | CASSLVLYEQYF
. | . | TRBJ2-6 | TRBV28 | TGTGCCAGCAGCCCCGGGGGAGGAGGATCTGGGGCCAACGTCCTGACTTTC | CASSPGGGGSGANVLTF
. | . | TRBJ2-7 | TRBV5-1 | TGCGCCAGCAGCCCCGGGGAGGGGGCGTGGGAGCAGTACTTC | CASSPGEGAWEQYF
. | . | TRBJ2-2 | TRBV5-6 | TGTGCCAGCAGCTTAATAGTACAGGGGAACACCGGGGAGCTGTTTTTT | CASSLIVQGNTGELFF
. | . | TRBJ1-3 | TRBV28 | TGTGCCAGCAGTTTAAGACAGATAGGAAACACCATATATTTT | CASSLRQIGNTIYF
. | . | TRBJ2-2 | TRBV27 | TGTGCCAGCAGTCCCGGACGCACGAACACCGGGGAGCTGTTTTTT | CASSPGRTNTGELFF
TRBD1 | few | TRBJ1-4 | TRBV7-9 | TGTGCCAGCAGCTCGGGACAGGGCCCTAATGAAAAACTGTTTTTT | CASSSGQGPNEKLFF
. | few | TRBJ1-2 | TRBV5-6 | TGTGCCAGCAGCTTGTCCAGGGCTGGTGGCTACACCTTC | CASSLSRAGGYTF
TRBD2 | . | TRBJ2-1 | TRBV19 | TGTGCCAGTAGTATCGGGACTAGCGACTACAATGAGCAGTTCTTC | CASSIGTSDYNEQFF
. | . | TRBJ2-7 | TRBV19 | TGTGCCAGTAGTATGTCCCCTCGGGGATTGGGGGAGCAGTACTTC | CASSMSPRGLGEQYF
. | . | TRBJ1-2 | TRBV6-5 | TGTGCCAGCAGTCCCCCGGCAGCCAGCTATGGCTACACCTTC | CASSPPAASYGYTF
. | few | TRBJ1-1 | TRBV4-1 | TGCGCCAGCAGCCAAGTGCCGAGTCCGAACACTGAAGCTTTCTTT | CASSQVPSPNTEAFF
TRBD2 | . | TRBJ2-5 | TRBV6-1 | TGTGCCAGCGCCGAGCGGGAACAAGAGACCCAGTACTTC | CASAEREQETQYF
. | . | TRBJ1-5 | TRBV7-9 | TGTGCCAGCAGCTTAGGGGGGACAAAAGGAAATCAGCCCCAGCATTTT | CASSLGGTKGNQPQHF
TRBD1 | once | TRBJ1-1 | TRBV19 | TGTGCCAGTAGTTTCGGACAGGTGAACACTGAAGCTTTCTTT | CASSFGQVNTEAFF
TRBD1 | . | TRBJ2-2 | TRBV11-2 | TGTGCCAGCAGCTTGACAGGGCGTCACACCGGGGAGCTGTTTTTT | CASSLTGRHTGELFF
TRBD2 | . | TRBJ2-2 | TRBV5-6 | TGTGCCAGCAGCTTGGCCGGGGGGAAGAACACCGGGGAGCTGTTTTTT | CASSLAGGKNTGELFF
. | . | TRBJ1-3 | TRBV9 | TGTGCCAGCAGCGTTGACAGCGGAAACACCATATATTTT | CASSVDSGNTIYF
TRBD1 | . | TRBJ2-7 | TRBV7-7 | TGTGCTAGCAGCAAGTCAAGACAGGGGGCCGAGCAGTACTTC | CASSKSRQGAEQYF
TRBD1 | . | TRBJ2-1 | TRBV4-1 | TGCGCCAGCAGCCCGATAACAGGGGTCGCATACACCACGCCCTACAATGAGCAGTTCTTC | CASSPITGVAYTTPYNEQFF
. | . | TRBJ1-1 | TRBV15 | TGTGCCACCAGCAGAGATTTGAGCACTGAAGCTTTCTTT | CATSRDLSTEAFF
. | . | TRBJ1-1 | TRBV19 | TGTGCCAGTAGCAACACCTGGGGGGGGAACACTGAAGCTTTCTTT | CASSNTWGGNTEAFF
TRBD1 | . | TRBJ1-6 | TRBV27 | TGTGCCAGCAGTCCCGGACAGGGGAATTCACCCCTCCACTTT | CASSPGQGNSPLHF
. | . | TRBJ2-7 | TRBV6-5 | TGTGCCAGCAGAAGGAGGGAAGTCAACGAGCAGTACTTC | CASRRREVNEQYF
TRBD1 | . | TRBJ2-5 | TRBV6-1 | TGTGCCAGCAGGGAAAAAGGGACAGGCGTCCAAGAGACCCAGTACTTC | CASREKGTGVQETQYF
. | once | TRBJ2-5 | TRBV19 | TGTGCCAGTAGTGAGAGACTCCAAGAGACCCAGTACTTC | CASSERLQETQYF
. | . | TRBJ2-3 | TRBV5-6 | TGTGCCAGCAGCTTGGGGGCCGGCCTTACAGATACGCAGTATTTT | CASSLGAGLTDTQYF
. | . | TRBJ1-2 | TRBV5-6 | TGTGCCAGCAGCCCCGGGTGGACTCCAGAGAGTGGCTACACCTTC | CASSPGWTPESGYTF
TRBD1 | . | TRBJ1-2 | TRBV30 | TGTGCCTGGAGTGTGGGACAGGTCTATGGCTACACCTTC | CAWSVGQVYGYTF
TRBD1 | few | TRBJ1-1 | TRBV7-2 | TGTGCCAGCAGCATTTCCCCGGGACAGGGGGAAGCTTTCTTT | CASSISPGQGEAFF
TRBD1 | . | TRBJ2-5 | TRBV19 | TGTGCCAGTAGTAGATCGGGCAGGGGGCAAGAGACCCAGTACTTC | CASSRSGRGQETQYF
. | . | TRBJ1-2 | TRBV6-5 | TGTGCCAGCAGTAAGGAAGGGTATGGCTACACCTTC | CASSKEGYGYTF
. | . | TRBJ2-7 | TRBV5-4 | TGTGCCAGCAGCTTTCATCCATCGGGCAGGGGTTTTTCCTACGAGCAGTACTTC | CASSFHPSGRGFSYEQYF
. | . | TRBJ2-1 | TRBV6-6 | TGTGCCAGCAGTTACTTGGGCTACGGGGGCAATGAGCAGTTCTTC | CASSYLGYGGNEQFF
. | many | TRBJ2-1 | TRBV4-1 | TGCGCCAGCAGCCAAGTCGGTCCGAGCAATGAGCAGTTCTTC | CASSQVGPSNEQFF
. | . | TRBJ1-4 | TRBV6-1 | TGTGCCAGCAGCCATGAGGGAAGGGGAAATGAAAAACTGTTTTTT | CASSHEGRGNEKLFF
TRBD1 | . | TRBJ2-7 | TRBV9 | TGTGCCAGGAGACAGGGGTCCTACGAGCAGTACTTC | CARRQGSYEQYF